Listed here are 19 T cell receptor beta chains from one sample, sequenced in a study of beta chain features in type 1 diabetes listed by TCRdb under 2018. The method was the immunoSEQ multiplex PCR assay. All of the isolated RNA was reverse transcribed with the High Capacity cDNA Reverse Transcription Kit, so expressed TCRB transcripts were sequenced. This is the immuneACCESS table as TCRdb keeps it, with only in-frame sequences that have V and J called. A part of the clones is gone; compared with another copy, unresolved V genes explain less than half, and the rest is unexplained. Here the sample has about 140,000 clones; roughly 10% occur a single time. Together, the top ten hold approximately 0.69% of the sample. Sequencing was performed on central memory CD4+ T cells from blood. These receptor sequences come from a woman between 40 and 50 years old in good health.

Only a few counts were recorded for this clone. The rearrangement joins TRBV5-4 to TRBJ2-2, with 13 positions matching TRBD2. CDR3 length: 16 amino acids. V was clipped by 3 bases and J by 5 bases; unmatched bases: 4. CDR1 and CDR2 (germline): SGHNT, YYREEE (reference sequence). CDR3 nucleotides: TGTGCCAGCAGCTGGACTAGCGGGGGCTTAACCGGGGAGCTGTTTTTT. It is translated as CASSWTSGGLTGELFF. Drawing the rest from reference TRBV5-4 and TRBJ2-2, the complete variable domain is ETGVTQSPTHLIKTRGQQVTLRCSSQSGHNTVSWYQQALGQGPQFIFQYYREEENGRGNFPPRFSGLQFPNYSSELNVNALELDDSALYLCASSWTSGGLTGELFFGEGSRLTVL.

The rearrangement links TRBV5-1 to TRBJ2-7, with D tentatively TRBD1 (5 bases). The germline V gene has CDR1 SGHRS and CDR2 YFSETQ. This CDR3 spans 12 amino acids. V was cut by 4 bases and J by 2 bases, with 7 bases left in between. CDR3 loop: CASSPDTYEQYF. CDR3 DNA sequence: TGCGCCAGCAGCCCGGACACCTACGAGCAGTACTTC.

The CDR3 reads CASAWGGDGETQYF. DNA of the CDR3: TGTGCCAGCGCCTGGGGGGGGGATGGAGAGACCCAGTACTTC. This chain joins TRBV6-6 and TRBJ2-5, with 7 nucleotides matching TRBD2. CDR1 is MNHNY and CDR2 is SVGAGI in the germline V gene (reference sequence). With V trimmed by 8 bases and J by 4 bases, 10 bases remained unmatched. CDR3 length equals 14 residues.

This chain joins TRBV9 and TRBJ1-2; D gene ambiguous. The germline gives CDR1 SGDLS, CDR2 YYNGEE. Deletions cut 1 base from V and 3 bases from J, with 13 bases between. This CDR3 spans 15 amino acids. CDR3 sequence: CASSVRSDRDYGYTF. CDR3 bases: TGTGCCAGCAGCGTAAGGTCCGATCGGGACTATGGCTACACCTTC.

V usage is TRBV7-8 and J usage is TRBJ2-3; possibly TRBD2 for D (5 bases). The V gene's germline CDR1 is SGHVS and CDR2 FQNEAQ. With 5 bases removed from V and 2 bases from J, the gap between germline ends came to 11 bases. CDR3 length equals 14 residues. The DNA of the CDR3 is TGTGCCAGCAGCCCTCGGACTCCCACAGATACGCAGTATTTT. Its translation: CASSPRTPTDTQYF.

The chain combines TRBV6-5 with TRBJ1-5; no clear D. Germline CDR1 is MNHEY and CDR2 is SVGAGI. V was clipped by 5 bases and J by 3 bases, with 11 bases between them. This CDR3 spans 14 amino acids. CDR3 in amino acids: CASSPATDNQPQHF. CDR3 sequence (DNA): TGTGCCAGCAGTCCAGCGACGGACAATCAGCCCCAGCATTTT.

On this clone: The identical CDR3 is also encoded by other nucleotide sequences in the sample. CDR3 sequence: CASRPGQGYGYTF. The CDR3 nucleotides read TGTGCCAGCAGGCCCGGACAGGGGTATGGCTACACCTTC. The chain has TRBV6-1 and TRBJ1-2; 9 bases line up with TRBD1. Trimming at V came to 6 bases and at J to 5 bases, leaving 4 bases not matched to a gene. CDR1 and CDR2 (germline): MNHNS, SASEGT. CDR3 length: 13 residues.

This clone has a handful of counts. The genes are TRBV21-1 and TRBJ2-7; TRBD2, the D gene given by the table, was not confirmed from the DNA. TRBV21-1 is annotated as a pseudogene. This CDR3 contains 15 residues. The CDR3 loop reads CASSITSGNSYEQYF. CDR3 DNA: TGTGCCAGCAGCATAACTAGCGGGAACTCCTACGAGCAGTACTTC.

The genes are TRBV12-5 and TRBJ2-2, with 11 bases that match TRBD2. CDR3 length: 16 residues. With V trimmed by 7 bases and J by 3 bases, 7 bases remained unmatched. Germline V gene data show CDR1 as LGHNT and CDR2 as FRNRAP. CDR3 amino acids: CASALAGVGDTGELFF. The CDR3 DNA is TGTGCTAGTGCACTAGCGGGGGTAGGGGACACCGGGGAGCTGTTTTTT.

This clone has a count of ten or more. The chain uses TRBV29-1 and TRBJ2-1; D is perhaps TRBD2 (5 bases). V lost 7 bases and J lost 10, with 23 bases in between. The V gene's germline CDR1 is SQVTM and CDR2 ANQGSEA. The CDR3 runs 14 residues. CDR3 nucleotides: TGCAGCGCCGGAAGGACTCCTTCTCGGTTCGAGCAGTTCTTC. Its protein is CSAGRTPSRFEQFF.

This clone was found a few times. The chain recombines TRBV5-1 with TRBJ1-3; D ambiguous. Germline V gives CDR1 SGHRS, CDR2 YFSETQ. CDR3 length: 16 residues. V lost 1 base, J lost 0 bases, and 11 bases lay in between. The CDR3: CASSLTLPPSGNTIYF. CDR3 nucleotide sequence: TGCGCCAGCAGCTTGACCCTACCTCCCTCTGGAAACACCATATATTTT.

This clone was counted a few times. The chain combines TRBV18 with TRBJ2-1; 7 nucleotides line up with TRBD2. CDR3 length equals 14 residues. Germline lookup yields CDR1 KGHSH and CDR2 LQKENI. J was trimmed by 9 bases and V by 2 bases; bases with no gene match: 7. CDR3 loop: CASSPYGGGSEQFF. The CDR3 DNA sequence: TGTGCCAGCTCACCATATGGGGGAGGGAGTGAGCAGTTCTTC.

This chain joins TRBV19 and TRBJ2-7; D not certain. Germline CDR1 reads LNHDA; CDR2 reads SQIVND (reference sequence). Trimming removed 4 bases at V and 0 bases at J, with 10 bases between. The CDR3 contains 14 residues. The CDR3: CASSNQRSSYEQYF. DNA for the CDR3: TGTGCCAGTAGTAATCAGCGAAGCTCCTACGAGCAGTACTTC.

V is TRBV11-2 and J is TRBJ1-4; tentatively, D is TRBD1 (5 bases). Per the germline V gene, CDR1 is SGHAT and CDR2 is FQNNGV. The ends were cut back, 3 bases at V and 13 bases at J, with 15 bases in the middle. The CDR3 runs 13 residues. CDR3 DNA: TGTGCCAGCAGCTTTTGGTTGCAGGGACTACTGTTTTTT. Amino acid sequence: CASSFWLQGLLFF.

The chain carries TRBV5-1 and TRBJ2-7; 8 bases fit TRBD2. Trimming took 5 bases from V and 2 from J; bases not matched to a gene: 9. The CDR3 has 15 amino acids. Germline V gene sequence: CDR1 SGHRS, CDR2 YFSETQ. CDR3 coding DNA: TGCGCCAGCAGTTTGACTGGCGGGGGGCCCTACGAGCAGTACTTC. It is translated as CASSLTGGGPYEQYF.

V and J are TRBV19 and TRBJ1-4; no clear D. Trimming took 7 bases from V and 4 from J, leaving 16 bases between them. The CDR3 contains 15 residues. Germline values: CDR1 LNHDA, CDR2 SQIVND (reference sequence). The CDR3 is CASTPPQAGNEKLFF. The CDR3 bases are TGTGCCAGTACCCCCCCCCAGGCGGGTAATGAAAAACTGTTTTTT.

In its sample, this clone was seen many times. This chain joins TRBV5-1 and TRBJ2-6, with D possibly matching TRBD2 (5 bases). V lost 3 bases, J lost 0 bases, and 10 bases lay in between. The germline CDR1 and CDR2 sequences are SGHRS and YFSETQ. The CDR3 runs 16 residues. The DNA for the CDR3 is TGCGCCAGCAGCTCGACCGAGGGCTCTGGGGCCAACGTCCTGACTTTC. As protein: CASSSTEGSGANVLTF.

J is TRBJ2-7 and V is TRBV15; 13 bases map to TRBD2. CDR1 LNHNV and CDR2 YYDKDF come from the germline V gene (reference sequence). The CDR3 runs 17 residues. Trimming removed 3 bases from V and 3 bases from J; junction bases left unmatched: 8. The CDR3 DNA reads as TGTGCCACCAGCAGCTCTCTACTAGCGGGGGGGAACTACGAGCAGTACTTC. Translated: CATSSSLLAGGNYEQYF.

This clone has just a few counts. The chain couples TRBV7-9 to TRBJ2-7, with D unresolved. Looked up from germline, CDR1 is SEHNR and CDR2 is FQNEAQ (reference sequence). CDR3 length: 15 residues. Trimming removed 0 bases at V and 0 bases at J, with 9 bases between. The CDR3 protein is CASSLAREASYEQYF. CDR3 sequence (DNA): TGTGCCAGCAGCTTAGCGCGCGAGGCCTCCTACGAGCAGTACTTC.